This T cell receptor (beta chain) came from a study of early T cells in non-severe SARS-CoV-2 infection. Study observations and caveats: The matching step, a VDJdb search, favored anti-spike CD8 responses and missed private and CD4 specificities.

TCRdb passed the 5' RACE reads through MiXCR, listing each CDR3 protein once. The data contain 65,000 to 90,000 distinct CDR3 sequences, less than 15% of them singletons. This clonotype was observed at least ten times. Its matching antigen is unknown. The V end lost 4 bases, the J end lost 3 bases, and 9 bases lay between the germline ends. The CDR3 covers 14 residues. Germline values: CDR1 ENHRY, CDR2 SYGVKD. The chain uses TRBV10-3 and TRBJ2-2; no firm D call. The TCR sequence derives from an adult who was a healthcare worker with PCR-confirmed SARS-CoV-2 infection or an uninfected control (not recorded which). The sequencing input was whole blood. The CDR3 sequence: CAISGGDYTGELFF. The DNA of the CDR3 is TGTGCCATCAGTGGTGGAGACTACACCGGGGAGCTGTTTTTT.